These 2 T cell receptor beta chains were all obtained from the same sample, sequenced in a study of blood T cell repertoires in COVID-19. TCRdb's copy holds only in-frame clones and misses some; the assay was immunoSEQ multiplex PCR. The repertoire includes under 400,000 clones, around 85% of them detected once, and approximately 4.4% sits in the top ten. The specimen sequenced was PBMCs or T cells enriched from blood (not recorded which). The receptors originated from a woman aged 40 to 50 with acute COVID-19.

CDR3 sequence reads: CSAGTSAEYF. CDR3 DNA: TGCAGTGCTGGAACTAGCGCCGAGTACTTC. This chain uses TRBV20-1 with TRBJ2-5; the match to TRBD2 covers 7 bases. Germline V gene data show CDR1 as DFQATT and CDR2 as SNEGSKA (reference sequence). Unmatched junction bases numbered 6, after V lost 5 bases and J lost 12 bases. The CDR3 runs 10 residues.

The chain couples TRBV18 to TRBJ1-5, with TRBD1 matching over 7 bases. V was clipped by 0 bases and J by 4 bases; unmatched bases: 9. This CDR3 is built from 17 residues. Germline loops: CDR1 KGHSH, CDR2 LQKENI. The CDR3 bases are TGTGCCAGCTCACCACCCGGACAGGCCGGGGTTAATCAGCCCCAGCATTTT. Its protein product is CASSPPGQAGVNQPQHF.